The rows below give T cell receptor beta chains drawn from one sample of a study of blood T cells in healthy people across ages. TCRdb reprocessed the 5' RACE reads with MiXCR, giving one entry per CDR3 protein. The repertoire holds over 500,000 distinct CDR3 sequences, with around 27% as singletons. These sequences were also reported in another study, on T cells of mothers and their children.

The sequencing input was blood. The origin of the receptors is a boy aged 2-15 years in good health. CDR3s leave out the opening cysteine and the closing phenylalanine or tryptophan.

cdr3_aa,j_call,v_call
ASTSAYNSPLH,TRBJ1-6,TRBV12-3/TRBV12-4
ASSPGTGGTNEKLF,TRBJ1-4,TRBV3-1
SVEVRPTNEKLF,TRBJ1-4,TRBV29-1
ASLAGVGETQY,TRBJ2-5,TRBV2
ASSSLAGNNEQF,TRBJ2-1,TRBV7-8
ATSRDEGTSYEQY,TRBJ2-7,TRBV15
SARDGTRGGRDNEQF,TRBJ2-1,TRBV20-1
ASSKTGGNQPQH,TRBJ1-5,TRBV6-1
SATTLDSNEKLF,TRBJ1-4,TRBV20-1
ASSQVFGGTDTQY,TRBJ2-3,TRBV4-3
ASSDPSRGPGQY,TRBJ2-7,TRBV25-1
ASMPGGAYEQY,TRBJ2-7,TRBV5-1
SAPRQGGYGYT,TRBJ1-2,TRBV20-1
ASSKRGSGANVLT,TRBJ2-6,TRBV7-9
AISGPSNTGELF,TRBJ2-2,TRBV10-3
ASSPGTSSVEQY,TRBJ2-7,TRBV27
ASSLLTGQETQY,TRBJ2-5,TRBV5-6
AISKRAGQGETQY,TRBJ2-5,TRBV10-3
ASRSLAGGPFRLDEQF,TRBJ2-1,TRBV12-3/TRBV12-4
SAKDELFPNTEAF,TRBJ1-1,TRBV20-1
ASSPEGYTNSPLH,TRBJ1-6,TRBV5-1
SVEARGNIHY,TRBJ2-4,TRBV29-1
ASSPGLAEYEQY,TRBJ2-7,TRBV4-2
ASSRGRPYEQY,TRBJ2-7,TRBV6-2/TRBV6-3
ASSLLGGSNYEQY,TRBJ2-7,TRBV7-2
ASSDSGGAYEQY,TRBJ2-7,TRBV2
ASSLSGRASEQY,TRBJ2-7,TRBV5-4
ASSATGERTEAF,TRBJ1-1,TRBV7-9
ASSQVIGPGANVLT,TRBJ2-6,TRBV4-3
ASSPRANYNEQF,TRBJ2-1,TRBV3-1
ASQRQGNTGELF,TRBJ2-2,TRBV12-3/TRBV12-4
ASSVDRGTETQY,TRBJ2-5,TRBV9
ASSSTSGPKNEQF,TRBJ2-1,TRBV2
SVRDEDYGYT,TRBJ1-2,TRBV29-1
ASRSDRGLSEAF,TRBJ1-1,TRBV5-4
ASTYGEGTLGDEQY,TRBJ2-7,TRBV9
ASSLTGKNTGELF,TRBJ2-2,TRBV12-3/TRBV12-4
ASSYFGGSGELF,TRBJ2-2,TRBV6-5
ATGTGAARETDTQY,TRBJ2-3,TRBV24-1
ASSLESGGKSTQY,TRBJ2-3,TRBV11-2
ATQAGGGDEQF,TRBJ2-1,TRBV9
ASSILIFGRGWNQPQH,TRBJ1-5,TRBV19
ASSQTKMSPGLGTEAF,TRBJ1-1,TRBV4-1
ASSPGLGPHYEQY,TRBJ2-7,TRBV4-2
ATSRELGEKLF,TRBJ1-4,TRBV15
AISVSRGSGDTQY,TRBJ2-3,TRBV10-3
AISERRSSYNSPLH,TRBJ1-6,TRBV10-3
ASSSRATWYALGEQY,TRBJ2-7,TRBV13